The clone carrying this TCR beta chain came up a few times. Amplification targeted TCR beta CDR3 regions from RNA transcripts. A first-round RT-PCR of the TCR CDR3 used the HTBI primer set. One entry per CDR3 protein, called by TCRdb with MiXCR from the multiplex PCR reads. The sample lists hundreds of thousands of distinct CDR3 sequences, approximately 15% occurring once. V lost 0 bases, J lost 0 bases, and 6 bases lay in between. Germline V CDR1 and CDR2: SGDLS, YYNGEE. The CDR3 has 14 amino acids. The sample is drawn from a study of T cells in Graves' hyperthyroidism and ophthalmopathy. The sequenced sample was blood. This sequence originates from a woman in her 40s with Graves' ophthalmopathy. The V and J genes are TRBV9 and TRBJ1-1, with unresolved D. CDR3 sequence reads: CASSVGALNTEAFF. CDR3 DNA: TGTGCCAGCAGCGTAGGGGCCTTGAACACTGAAGCTTTCTTT. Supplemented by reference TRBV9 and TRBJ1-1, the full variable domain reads DSGVTQTPKHLITATGQRVTLRCSPRSGDLSVYWYQQSLDQGLQFLIQYYNGEERAKGNILERFSAQQFPDLHSELNLSSLELGDSALYFCASSVGALNTEAFFGQGTRLTVV.